What follows are 5 T cell receptor beta chains derived from one specimen sequenced in a study of cytomegalovirus exposure and HLA in healthy donors. The PCR contained 60 Vbeta and 13 Jbeta primers. TCRdb's table, derived via immunoSEQ multiplex PCR, lists solely in-frame clones and lacks some. Seen here are over 200,000 clones, more than 60% observed once, and the top ten hold around 2.9%. Sequencing used PBMCs. Every receptor here comes from a woman aged 60-75 years in good health and CMV-seropositive.

The rearrangement uses TRBV7-2 and TRBJ1-4, with D perhaps TRBD1 (6 bases). Germline CDR1 is SGHTA and CDR2 is FQGNSA. The ends were cut back, 5 bases at V and 10 bases at J, with 17 bases in the middle. This CDR3 spans 14 amino acids. DNA of the CDR3: TGTGCCAGCAGCGACTCGGGACAAGTTGGAAAACTGTTTTTT. Translated, it gives CASSDSGQVGKLFF.

The CDR3 here is CASSQAPSGQGSGSPLHF. As DNA, the CDR3 is TGCGCCAGCAGCCAAGCCCCCTCCGGACAGGGGAGCGGTTCACCCCTCCACTTT. The chain is built from TRBV4-3 and TRBJ1-6, with 9 bases aligning to TRBD1. The CDR3 totals 18 residues. Germline V gene data show CDR1 as LGHNA and CDR2 as YSLEER. The V segment lost 1 base and the J segment 9 bases; nucleotides outside the gene matches: 13.

This clone was found a few times. The germline gene is not matched at one end of the junction; a read error may be the cause. This rearrangement joins TRBV7-2 to TRBJ2-7, with 10 nucleotides matching TRBD2. The CDR3 is 15 residues long. The germline V gene encodes CDR1 SGHTA and CDR2 FQGNSA. The chain's CDR3 is CASSVAAGGQYEQYF. The DNA of the CDR3 is TGTGCCAGCAGCGTAGCAGCGGGGGGGCAATACGAGCAGTACTTC.

The J gene is TRBJ2-7, the V gene TRBV5-4; possibly TRBD1 for D (5 bases). Germline values: CDR1 SGHNT, CDR2 YYREEE (reference sequence). The CDR3 is 13 amino acids. The V gene lost 3 bases and the J gene lost 5 bases, with 12 bases spanning the gap. DNA of the CDR3: TGTGCCAGCAGCTCCGACAGTCGTAACGAGCAGTACTTC. It translates to CASSSDSRNEQYF. Full variable domain (missing parts from reference TRBV5-4 and TRBJ2-7): ETGVTQSPTHLIKTRGQQVTLRCSSQSGHNTVSWYQQALGQGPQFIFQYYREEENGRGNFPPRFSGLQFPNYSSELNVNALELDDSALYLCASSSDSRNEQYFGPGTRLTVT.

The V call is TRBV27, the J call TRBJ1-2; TRBD1 might be the D (5 bases). The V gene's germline CDR1 is MNHEY and CDR2 SMNVEV (reference sequence). The germline V and J ends were trimmed by 5 bases and 4 bases, with 11 bases remaining between them. The CDR3 loop spans 13 amino acids. The CDR3 sequence is CASSDRIGYGYTF. The CDR3 DNA sequence: TGTGCCAGCAGTGACAGAATCGGCTATGGCTACACCTTC.